Below are 32 T cell receptor beta chains sequenced from a single sample in a study of post-analysis software for immune sequencing data. Unique molecular identifiers tagged the TCR beta cDNA libraries. TCRdb re-called the PCR reads with MiXCR, one entry per CDR3 protein. The repertoire holds about 820,000 distinct CDR3 sequences, with approximately 57% as singletons. For these receptors, no antigen is known. Overall study findings and caveats: Five TRBV segments, including TRBV5-6, TRBV5-1 and TRBV20-1, were more frequent in patients than controls.

The sample consisted of blood. The receptors stem from a girl between 10 and 17 years old with multiple sclerosis.

The rearrangement joins TRBV11-2 to TRBJ2-1; tentatively, D is TRBD2 (7 bases). From germline, CDR1 is SGHAT and CDR2 FQNNGV. The CDR3 totals 19 residues. V was clipped by 5 bases and J by 1 base, with 24 bases between them. In DNA form, the CDR3 reads TGTGCCAGCAGCCACCCAAGGGAAGGGAGGGGGAGATCCTACAATGAGCAGTTCTTC. This codes for CASSHPREGRGRSYNEQFF.

This clonotype was found once. The J gene is TRBJ2-1, the V gene TRBV20-1; 14 bases match TRBD2. V gave up 1 base and J gave up 7 bases; unmatched junction bases: 9. Germline V gives CDR1 DFQATT, CDR2 SNEGSKA (reference sequence). The CDR3 spans 17 residues. The CDR3 protein is CSARVGTSGSRGNEQFF. The CDR3 DNA reads TGCAGTGCTAGAGTCGGGACTAGCGGGAGTAGGGGGAATGAGCAGTTCTTC.

This clonotype was detected only a few times. This rearrangement joins TRBV7-9 to TRBJ1-2; 11 nucleotides match TRBD1. The V gene end was trimmed by 0 bases and the J gene end by 6 bases; junction bases not matched to a gene: 3. The CDR3 runs to 15 residues. Germline CDR1 is SEHNR and CDR2 is FQNEAQ (reference sequence). CDR3 protein: CASSLAAGQGDGYTF. In DNA, the CDR3 is TGTGCCAGCAGCTTAGCTGCGGGACAGGGGGATGGCTACACCTTC.

This clonotype was picked up a small number of times. The CDR3, as DNA: TGCGCCAGCAGCTTGGAGGGGAGCTATGAGCAGTTCTTC. Protein sequence: CASSLEGSYEQFF. The J gene is TRBJ2-1, the V gene TRBV5-1, with D perhaps given as TRBD1 or TRBD2 (5 bases each). The length of the CDR3 is 13 residues. V was shortened by 0 bases and J by 8 bases, with 9 bases between the two germline ends. CDR1 and CDR2 from the germline V gene are SGHRS and YFSETQ. The variable domain in full, completed from reference TRBV5-1 and TRBJ2-1, reads KAGVTQTPRYLIKTRGQQVTLSCSPISGHRSVSWYQQTPGQGLQFLFEYFSETQRNKGNFPGRFSGRQFSNSRSEMNVSTLELGDSALYLCASSLEGSYEQFFGPGTRLTVL.

V is TRBV20-1 and J is TRBJ1-1; D is ambiguous. CDR1 DFQATT and CDR2 SNEGSKA come from the germline V gene (reference sequence). V gave up 6 bases and J gave up 0 bases, with 14 bases separating them. This CDR3 is 14 amino acids long. The CDR3 is CSAPGSPMNTEAFF. CDR3 nucleotides: TGCAGTGCCCCAGGATCTCCTATGAACACTGAAGCTTTCTTT.

Written as DNA, the CDR3 is TGCAGTGCTAGAGATACCGGGACAGTAGATACGCAGTATTTT. Translated, it gives CSARDTGTVDTQYF. J is TRBJ2-3 and V is TRBV20-1; 7 nucleotides agree with TRBD1. The J segment lost 5 bases and the V segment lost 0 bases, leaving 5 bases of the junction unmatched. Germline lookup yields CDR1 DFQATT and CDR2 SNEGSKA (reference sequence). This CDR3 region has 14 residues.

The chain recombines TRBV25-1 with TRBJ1-1; weak D call: TRBD1 (6 bases). Trimming cost V 7 bases and J 10 bases, with 13 bases left between them. The CDR3 is 11 residues long. Germline-derived CDR1 and CDR2 are MGHDK and SYGVNS. The chain's CDR3 is CASTDRIGAFF. The CDR3 coding sequence is TGTGCCAGCACCGACAGGATCGGAGCTTTCTTT.

The chain is built from TRBV7-2 and TRBJ2-6; D unclear. CDR1 and CDR2 (germline): SGHTA, FQGNSA. Trimming removed 2 bases at V and 2 bases at J, with 4 bases between. The CDR3 sequence is 14 residues long. CDR3 bases: TGTGCCAGCAGCTTATATACTGGGGCCAACGTCCTGACTTTC. Translated, it gives CASSLYTGANVLTF.

In DNA, the CDR3 is TGCAGTGCTAGGGCTAGCGGGAGGGCCGGGTCAAATGAGCAGTTCTTC. Encoded protein: CSARASGRAGSNEQFF. The chain links TRBV20-1 to TRBJ2-1; 12 bases are shared with TRBD2. V gave up 3 bases and J gave up 7 bases; unmatched junction bases: 10. CDR1 is DFQATT and CDR2 is SNEGSKA in the germline V gene (reference sequence). The CDR3 has 16 amino acids.

J is TRBJ1-2 and V is TRBV29-1; a weak D match, TRBD1 (5 bases). From germline, CDR1 is SQVTM and CDR2 ANQGSEA. There are 12 residues in the CDR3. Trimming took 7 bases from V and 2 from J, leaving 11 bases between them. As DNA, the CDR3 is TGCAGCGCTGGGGGTTTAAACTATGGCTACACCTTC. Amino acids: CSAGGLNYGYTF.

This clonotype showed up just a few times. CDR3 amino acids: CASGLGTSGRVVKNIQYF. CDR3 in DNA: TGTGCTAGTGGTTTAGGGACTAGCGGGAGGGTGGTCAAAAACATTCAGTACTTC. The chain couples TRBV12-5 to TRBJ2-4, with 16 bases identical to TRBD2. The trim removed 3 bases at V and 3 bases at J, leaving 5 bases unmatched. CDR1 and CDR2 from the germline V gene are LGHNT and FRNRAP. The CDR3 is made up of 18 amino acids.

V usage is TRBV7-6 and J usage is TRBJ2-5, with TRBD2 matching over 16 bases. Germline loops: CDR1 SGHVS, CDR2 FNYEAQ. After removal of 2 bases from V and 5 bases from J, the junction contained 8 bases not matched to a gene. The CDR3 has 18 amino acids. CDR3 amino acids: CASSLPGLAGGPGETQYF. The CDR3 coding sequence is TGTGCCAGCAGCTTACCGGGACTAGCGGGAGGGCCTGGGGAGACCCAGTACTTC.

This chain links TRBV5-1 with TRBJ1-2; 8 bases match TRBD1. The CDR3 loop spans 13 amino acids. The V segment lost 6 bases and the J segment 2 bases; nucleotides outside the gene matches: 3. The germline CDR1 and CDR2 sequences are SGHRS and YFSETQ. This CDR3 reads CASTGTGNYGYTF. CDR3 in DNA: TGCGCCAGCACCGGGACAGGCAACTATGGCTACACCTTC.

This chain links TRBV6-1 with TRBJ2-3, with a weak D call TRBD2 (6 bases). V shed 1 base and J shed 6 bases, with 17 bases lying between them. CDR1 is MNHNS and CDR2 is SASEGT in the germline V gene. The CDR3 loop spans 16 amino acids. The CDR3 protein is CASSEVPGTLGDTQYF. The DNA for the CDR3 is TGTGCCAGCAGTGAAGTTCCAGGGACTCTCGGTGATACGCAGTATTTT.

In this sample, this clonotype turned up a few times. The V and J genes are TRBV10-3 and TRBJ2-3, with a tentative D call TRBD2 (5 bases). There are 15 residues in the CDR3. Germline V gene lookup returns CDR1 ENHRY and CDR2 SYGVKD. V lost 3 bases and J lost 5, with 15 bases in between. The CDR3 loop reads CAISEEGGRGDTQYF. CDR3 coding DNA: TGTGCCATCAGTGAAGAGGGTGGGCGCGGAGATACGCAGTATTTT.

The chain recombines TRBV20-1 with TRBJ2-1; D is uncertain. Trimming cost V 0 bases and J 5 bases, with 8 bases left between them. The CDR3 has 13 residues. CDR1 DFQATT and CDR2 SNEGSKA come from the germline V gene (reference sequence). The CDR3 region is CSARDAKDNEQFF. For the CDR3, the DNA is TGCAGTGCTAGAGATGCAAAGGACAATGAGCAGTTCTTC.

CDR3 residues: CASSDKKTSGSYEQYF. CDR3 DNA sequence: TGTGCCAGCAGTGACAAGAAGACTAGCGGTTCCTACGAGCAGTACTTC. The chain recombines TRBV3-1 with TRBJ2-5; 9 nucleotides align to TRBD2. The J call may be in error: the DNA end matches TRBJ2-7 better. The CDR3 runs to 16 residues. CDR1 and CDR2 (germline): LGHDT, YNNKEL (reference sequence).

The chain uses TRBV28 and TRBJ2-1; TRBD1 aligns across 7 bases. The germline gives CDR1 MDHEN, CDR2 SYDVKM. The junction had 6 bases not matched to a gene; V was cut back by 5 bases and J by 8 bases. This CDR3 has 13 residues. This CDR3 is CASSTYRGYEQFF. CDR3 DNA sequence: TGTGCCAGCAGTACCTACAGGGGTTATGAGCAGTTCTTC. Variable domain in full (rest from reference TRBV28 and TRBJ2-1): DVKVTQSSRYLVKRTGEKVFLECVQDMDHENMFWYRQDPGLGLRLIYFSYDVKMKEKGDIPEGYSVSREKKERFSLILESASTNQTSMYLCASSTYRGYEQFFGPGTRLTVL.

This clonotype has a single count. The genes are TRBV5-1 and TRBJ1-2; unclear D gene. The CDR3 contains 15 residues. In germline, CDR1 is SGHRS, CDR2 YFSETQ. V gave up 0 bases and J gave up 7 bases, with 16 bases separating them. The CDR3 DNA reads TGCGCCAGCAGCTTGGATGTCGCCGCGCTATCTGGCTACACCTTC. As protein: CASSLDVAALSGYTF.

The chain employs TRBV29-1 and TRBJ2-5, with 9 bases fitting TRBD1. Germline CDR1 reads SQVTM; CDR2 reads ANQGSEA. This CDR3 is built from 13 residues. J was trimmed by 9 bases and V by 7 bases; bases with no gene match: 12. CDR3 DNA: TGCAGCGGCTGGACAGGGGTAGGAGGTTCCCAGTACTTC. Translating it yields CSGWTGVGGSQYF. Filled out from reference TRBV29-1 and TRBJ2-5, the complete variable domain reads SAVISQKPSRDICQRGTSLTIQCQVDSQVTMMFWYRQQPGQSLTLIATANQGSEATYESGFVIDKFPISRPNLTFSTLTVSNMSPEDSSIYLCSGWTGVGGSQYFGPGTRLLVL.

The chain combines TRBV6-2 or TRBV6-3 with TRBJ2-3; D call uncertain. CDR3 size: 15 residues. Deletions cut 2 bases from V and 3 bases from J, with 12 bases between. Germline loops: CDR1 MNHEY, CDR2 SVGEGT. The CDR3 DNA reads as TGTGCCAGCAGTTACCCCCTGTCTCAAACAGATACGCAGTATTTT. Translated: CASSYPLSQTDTQYF.

This clonotype was detected only a few times. The chain links TRBV12-3 or TRBV12-4 to TRBJ2-3; D gene unclear. The CDR3 has 14 amino acids. The V end lost 1 base, the J end lost 6 bases, and 11 bases lay between the germline ends. The CDR3 sequence is CASSLGVVSDTQYF. CDR3 coding DNA: TGTGCCAGCAGTTTAGGGGTCGTTTCGGATACGCAGTATTTT.

The rearrangement links TRBV5-1 to TRBJ2-4; tentative D call: TRBD1 (5 bases). The J call may be in error: the DNA end matches TRBJ2-7 better. Germline lookup yields CDR1 SGHRS and CDR2 YFSETQ. This CDR3 comprises 14 residues. DNA of the CDR3: TGCGCCAGCAGCTTTGTCACAGGAGACTACGAGCAGTACTTC. Translating it yields CASSFVTGDYEQYF.

The genes are TRBV12-3 or TRBV12-4 and TRBJ1-4, with a tentative D call TRBD1 (5 bases). The CDR3 consists of 14 residues. V shed 8 bases and J shed 7 bases, with 17 bases lying between them. CDR3 protein: CASGDRALGEKLFF. The DNA for the CDR3 is TGTGCCAGCGGGGACCGGGCATTAGGTGAAAAACTGTTTTTT.

The chain couples TRBV5-5 to TRBJ2-1; TRBD1 might be the D (6 bases). This CDR3 has 16 amino acids. CDR1 is SGHKS and CDR2 is YYEKEE in the germline V gene (reference sequence). Between the trimmed V and J ends, which lost 3 bases and 3 bases, there was a span of 16 bases. CDR3 in amino acids: CASSSPGQILYNEQFF. In DNA form, the CDR3 reads TGTGCCAGCAGCTCACCCGGACAGATCCTCTACAATGAGCAGTTCTTC.

There are a few counts of this clonotype. The J gene is TRBJ1-2, the V gene TRBV7-9; TRBD1 matches at 7 bases. V trimming: 5 bases; J trimming: 3 bases; junction bases outside the gene matches: 12. This CDR3 contains 16 residues. Germline values: CDR1 SEHNR, CDR2 FQNEAQ (reference sequence). The CDR3 sequence is CASSRMGQQQYYGYTF. As DNA, the CDR3 is TGTGCCAGCAGCCGTATGGGACAGCAGCAATACTATGGCTACACCTTC.

The CDR3 DNA is TGCAGTGCTAGAGTGAGTCAGAGACTTTACGAGCAGTACTTC. Amino acid sequence: CSARVSQRLYEQYF. V gene TRBV20-1 combines with J gene TRBJ2-7; unclear D gene. CDR1 and CDR2 from the germline V gene are DFQATT and SNEGSKA (reference sequence). Trimming removed 1 base from V and 4 bases from J, with 14 bases in between. CDR3 length: 14 amino acids.

This rearrangement joins TRBV7-2 to TRBJ1-4; possible D gene TRBD1, 6 bases. CDR1 and CDR2 from the germline V gene are SGHTA and FQGNSA. V shed 3 bases and J shed 4 bases, with 12 bases lying between them. CDR3 length: 15 amino acids. The CDR3 nucleotides read TGTGCCAGCAGCTTTACAGGGACCTATAATGAAAAACTGTTTTTT. This gives the protein CASSFTGTYNEKLFF.

V usage is TRBV5-1 and J usage is TRBJ2-7; 11 bases line up with TRBD1. This CDR3 region has 16 residues. V dropped 0 bases and J dropped 4; count of bases not matched to a gene: 6. Germline loops: CDR1 SGHRS, CDR2 YFSETQ. The CDR3 DNA follows: TGCGCCAGCAGCTTGGCACCGGGACAGGGGGTTTACGAGCAGTACTTC. As protein: CASSLAPGQGVYEQYF.

The V and J genes are TRBV6-6 and TRBJ1-2; 7 bases agree with TRBD1. Germline CDR1 MNHNY, CDR2 SVGAGI (reference sequence). This CDR3 comprises 11 residues. J was trimmed by 8 bases and V by 8 bases; bases with no gene match: 5. This chain's CDR3 is CASGNRGGYTF. Here the CDR3 DNA reads TGTGCCAGCGGAAACAGGGGCGGCTACACCTTC.

V is TRBV14 and J is TRBJ2-1; D gene uncertain. This CDR3 is built from 14 residues. Germline-derived CDR1 and CDR2 are SGHDN and FVKESK. Trimming pared 4 bases from V and 8 bases from J, leaving 15 bases between. The DNA for the CDR3 is TGTGCCAGCAGCCGCCGGGCCCTTCCCCATGAGCAGTTCTTC. It translates to CASSRRALPHEQFF.

The gene calls are TRBV5-1 and TRBJ2-5, with D uncertain. The closer fit of TRBJ2-7 to the DNA end suggests the J call may be wrong. The CDR3 extends over 12 amino acids. CDR1 and CDR2 (germline): SGHRS, YFSETQ. The chain's CDR3 is CASSSPEYEQYF. The CDR3 nucleotides are TGCGCCAGCAGCTCGCCAGAGTACGAGCAGTACTTC.